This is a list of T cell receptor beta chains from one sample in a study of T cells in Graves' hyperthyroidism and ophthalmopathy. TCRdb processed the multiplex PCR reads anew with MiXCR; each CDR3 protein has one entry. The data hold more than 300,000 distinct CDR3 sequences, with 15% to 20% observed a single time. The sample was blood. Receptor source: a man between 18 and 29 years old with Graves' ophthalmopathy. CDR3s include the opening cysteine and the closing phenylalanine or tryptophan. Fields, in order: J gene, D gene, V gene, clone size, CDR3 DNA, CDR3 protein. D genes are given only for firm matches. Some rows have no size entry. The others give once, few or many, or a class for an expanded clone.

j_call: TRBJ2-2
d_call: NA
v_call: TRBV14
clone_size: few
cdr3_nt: TGTGCCAGCAGCCTGTTCACTGGGTTTGACGGGGAGCTGTTTTTT
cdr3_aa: CASSLFTGFDGELFF

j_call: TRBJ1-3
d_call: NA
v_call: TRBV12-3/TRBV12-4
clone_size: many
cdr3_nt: TGTGCCAGCAGTTTGAGGGGAAACACCATATATTTT
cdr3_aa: CASSLRGNTIYF

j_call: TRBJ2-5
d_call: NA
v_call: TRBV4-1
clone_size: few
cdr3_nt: TGCGCCAGCAGCCAAGAAGGGACCATTGGGGAGACCCAGTACTTC
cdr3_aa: CASSQEGTIGETQYF

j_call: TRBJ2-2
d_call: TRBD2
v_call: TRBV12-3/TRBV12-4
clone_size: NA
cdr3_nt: TGTACCAGCAGTCGAGACCGGGGGGGGAGCGGGGAGCTGTTTTTT
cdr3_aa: CTSSRDRGGSGELFF

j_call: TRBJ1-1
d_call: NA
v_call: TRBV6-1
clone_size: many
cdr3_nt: TGTGCCAGTCTAAACACTGCGATGAACACTGAAGCTTTCTTT
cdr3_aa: CASLNTAMNTEAFF

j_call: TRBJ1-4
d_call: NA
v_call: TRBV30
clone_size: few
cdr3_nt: TGTGCCTGGAAGGGGCCGCATGAAAAACTGTTTTTT
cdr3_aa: CAWKGPHEKLFF

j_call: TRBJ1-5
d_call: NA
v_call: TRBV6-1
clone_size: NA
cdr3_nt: TGTGCCAGCAGCCTTCGGGAAAATAGCAATCAGCCCCAGCATTTT
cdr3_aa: CASSLRENSNQPQHF

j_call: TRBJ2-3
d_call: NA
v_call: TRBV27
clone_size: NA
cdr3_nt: TGTGCCAGCAGGATTTCCCCGGGACTGAACACAGATACGCAGTATTTT
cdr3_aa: CASRISPGLNTDTQYF

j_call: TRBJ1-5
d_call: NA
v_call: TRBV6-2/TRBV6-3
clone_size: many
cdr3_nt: TGTGCCAGCACCCTTCGGGGGTTCAGCGGTCAGCCCCAGCATTTT
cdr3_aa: CASTLRGFSGQPQHF

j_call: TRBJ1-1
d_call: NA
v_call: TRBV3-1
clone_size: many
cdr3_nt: TGTGCCAGCAGCCAAGAAGGGTCGAACACTGAAGCTTTCTTT
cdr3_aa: CASSQEGSNTEAFF

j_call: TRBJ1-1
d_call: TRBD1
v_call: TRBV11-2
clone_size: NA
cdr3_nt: TGTGCCAGCAGCTTAGGACACCGGACAGGGAGTCCCAACACTGAAGCTTTCTTT
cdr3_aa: CASSLGHRTGSPNTEAFF

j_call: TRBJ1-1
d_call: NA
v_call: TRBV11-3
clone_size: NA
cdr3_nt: TGTGCCAGCAGTTATGGGATTAACACTGAAGCTTTCTTT
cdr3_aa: CASSYGINTEAFF

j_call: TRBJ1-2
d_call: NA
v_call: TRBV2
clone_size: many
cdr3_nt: TGTGCCAGCAGTTCAGAGGGGACACCCCCCTATGGCTACACCTTC
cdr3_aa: CASSSEGTPPYGYTF

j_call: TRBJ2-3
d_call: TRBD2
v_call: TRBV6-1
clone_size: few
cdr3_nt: TGTGCCAGCAGTTACAGCGGGGCAGATACGCAGTATTTT
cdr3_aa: CASSYSGADTQYF

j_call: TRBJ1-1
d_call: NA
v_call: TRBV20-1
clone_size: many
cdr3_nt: TGCAGTGCTAGCTCTACAGGGACGTCGGAAGCTTTCTTT
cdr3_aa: CSASSTGTSEAFF

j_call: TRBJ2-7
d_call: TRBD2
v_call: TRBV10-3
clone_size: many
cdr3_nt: TGTGCCATCAGTGACCCTAGCGGGGGGGCCTCGTACGAGCAGTACTTC
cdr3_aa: CAISDPSGGASYEQYF

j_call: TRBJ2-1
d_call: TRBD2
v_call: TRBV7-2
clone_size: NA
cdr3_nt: TGTGCCAGCAGACCCGGGACTAGCGGGGTCTACAATGAGCAGTTCTTC
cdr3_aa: CASRPGTSGVYNEQFF

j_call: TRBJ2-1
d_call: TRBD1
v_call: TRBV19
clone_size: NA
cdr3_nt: TGTGCCAGTAGTATAGTCCAGGGGGTTTACAATGAGCAGTTCTTC
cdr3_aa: CASSIVQGVYNEQFF

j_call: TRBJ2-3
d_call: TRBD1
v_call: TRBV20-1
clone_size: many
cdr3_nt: TGCAGTGCTAGAGATCCTACAGGGGGCATCACAGATACGCAGTATTTT
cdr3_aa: CSARDPTGGITDTQYF

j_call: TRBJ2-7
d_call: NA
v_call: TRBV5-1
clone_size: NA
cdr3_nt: TGCGCCAGCAGCGTAAACAGGGTAATCTCCTACGAGCAGTACTTC
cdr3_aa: CASSVNRVISYEQYF

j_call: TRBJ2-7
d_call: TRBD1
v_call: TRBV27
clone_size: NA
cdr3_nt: TGTGCCAGCAGCCGGACAGGGGGGCAAGAGCAGTACTTC
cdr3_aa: CASSRTGGQEQYF

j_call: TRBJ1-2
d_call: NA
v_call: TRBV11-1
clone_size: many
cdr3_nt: TGTGCCAGCAGCCCGGCGAAAGTATATGGCTACACCTTC
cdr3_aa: CASSPAKVYGYTF

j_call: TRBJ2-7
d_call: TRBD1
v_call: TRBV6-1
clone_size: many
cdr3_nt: TGTGCCAGCAGTGAACTCGGGACAGGGAGCTACGAGCAGTACTTC
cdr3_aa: CASSELGTGSYEQYF

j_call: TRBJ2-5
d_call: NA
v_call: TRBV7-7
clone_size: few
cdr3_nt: TGTGCTAGCAGCCCAGTGTCGAGCGGGCAAGAGACCCAGTACTTC
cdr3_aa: CASSPVSSGQETQYF

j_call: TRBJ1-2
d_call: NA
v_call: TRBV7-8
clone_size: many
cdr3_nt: TGTGCCAGCAGCTTAGACGTCCAGGCTCTATCTGGCTACACCTTC
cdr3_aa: CASSLDVQALSGYTF

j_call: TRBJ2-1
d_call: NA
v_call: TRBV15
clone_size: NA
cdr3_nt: TGTGCCACCAGCGCGAGGGGGTCGGGGTATGAGCAGTTCTTC
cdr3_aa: CATSARGSGYEQFF

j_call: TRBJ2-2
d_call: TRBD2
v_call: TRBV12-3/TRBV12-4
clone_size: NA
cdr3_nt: TGTGCCAGCAGGGTCATTACGGGAGGGGCATTGGTCACCGGGGAGCTGTTTTTT
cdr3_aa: CASRVITGGALVTGELFF

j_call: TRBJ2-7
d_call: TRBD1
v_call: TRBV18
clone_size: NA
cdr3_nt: TGTGCCAGCTCACCCGAGGACAGGGGCTACGAGCAGTACTTC
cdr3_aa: CASSPEDRGYEQYF

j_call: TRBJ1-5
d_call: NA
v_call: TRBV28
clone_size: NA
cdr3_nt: TGTGCCAGCAGTTTCCTGGGGAATAGCAATCAGCCCCAGCATTTT
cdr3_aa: CASSFLGNSNQPQHF

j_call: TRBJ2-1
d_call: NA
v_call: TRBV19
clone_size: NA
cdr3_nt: TGTGCCACTCAGGGAGAGGGCTCTTACAATGAGCAGTTCTTC
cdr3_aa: CATQGEGSYNEQFF

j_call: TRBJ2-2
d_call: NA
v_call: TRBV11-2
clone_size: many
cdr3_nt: TGTGCCAGCAGCTTAGATTACCAGGGCACCGGGGAGCTGTTTTTT
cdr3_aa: CASSLDYQGTGELFF

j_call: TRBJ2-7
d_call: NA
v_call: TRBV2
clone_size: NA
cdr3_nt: TGTGCCAGCAGTGAATTTGGATTCGGCTACGAGCAGTACTTC
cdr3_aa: CASSEFGFGYEQYF

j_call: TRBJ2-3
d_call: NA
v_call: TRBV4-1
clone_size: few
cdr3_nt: TGCGCCAGCAGCCAAGAGCCGGGGGGCGTGGATACGCAGTATTTT
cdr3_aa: CASSQEPGGVDTQYF

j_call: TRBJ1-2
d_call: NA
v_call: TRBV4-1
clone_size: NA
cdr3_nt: TGCGCCAGCAGCAAACAAGGGTTGACGGCTTATGGCTACACCTTC
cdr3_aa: CASSKQGLTAYGYTF

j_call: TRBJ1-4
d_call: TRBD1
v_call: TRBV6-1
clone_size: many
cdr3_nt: TGTGCCAGCAGTCCGGGACAGGTCCTTCGAGGTGAAAAACTGTTTTTT
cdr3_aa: CASSPGQVLRGEKLFF

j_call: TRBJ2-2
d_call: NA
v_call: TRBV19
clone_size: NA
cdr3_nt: TGTGCCAGTAGCATCCTCCGCGGTTCGAACACCGGGGAGCTGTTTTTT
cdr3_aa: CASSILRGSNTGELFF

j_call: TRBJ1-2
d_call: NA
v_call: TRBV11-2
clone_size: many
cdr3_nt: TGTGCCAGCAGCTTTTGGACGACAGGCGGCTACACCTTC
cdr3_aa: CASSFWTTGGYTF

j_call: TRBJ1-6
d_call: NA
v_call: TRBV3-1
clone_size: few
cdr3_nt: TGTGCCAGCAGCCAAGGGGGGGGATCACCCCTCCACTTT
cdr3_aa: CASSQGGGSPLHF

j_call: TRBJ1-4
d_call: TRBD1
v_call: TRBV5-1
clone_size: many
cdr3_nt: TGCGCCAGCAGCTTAAACAGGGGTGGAAATAATGAAAAACTGTTTTTT
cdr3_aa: CASSLNRGGNNEKLFF

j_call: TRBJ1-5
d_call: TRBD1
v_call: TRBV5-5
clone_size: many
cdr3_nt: TGTGCCAGCAGCCCCCGACAGGGACAGCCCCAGCATTTT
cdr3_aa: CASSPRQGQPQHF

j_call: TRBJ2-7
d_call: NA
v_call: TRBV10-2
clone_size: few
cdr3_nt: TGCGCCAGCAGTGAGCCCCATATCCACGAGCAGTACTTC
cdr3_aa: CASSEPHIHEQYF

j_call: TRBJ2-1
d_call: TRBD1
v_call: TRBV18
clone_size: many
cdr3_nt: TGTGCCAGCTCACCAGGGACAGGGGAGATGGATGAGCAGTTCTTC
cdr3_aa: CASSPGTGEMDEQFF

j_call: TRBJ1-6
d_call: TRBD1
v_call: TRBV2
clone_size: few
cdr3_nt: TGTGCCAGCAGCGTAACCGGGACAGGGAATTCACCCCTCCACTTT
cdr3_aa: CASSVTGTGNSPLHF

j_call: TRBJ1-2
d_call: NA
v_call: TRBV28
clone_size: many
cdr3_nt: TGTGCCAGCAGCTTCCTGGACAGAGCTAACTATGGCTACACCTTC
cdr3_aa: CASSFLDRANYGYTF

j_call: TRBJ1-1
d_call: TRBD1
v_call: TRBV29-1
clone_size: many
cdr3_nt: TGCAGCGCGGGAGGACAGGGGGCCGGGTCTGAAGCTTTCTTT
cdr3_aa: CSAGGQGAGSEAFF

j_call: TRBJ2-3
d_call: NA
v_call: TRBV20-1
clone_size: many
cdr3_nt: TGCAGTGCCAAGGGGGGCCAGGCCACAGATACGCAGTATTTT
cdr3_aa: CSAKGGQATDTQYF

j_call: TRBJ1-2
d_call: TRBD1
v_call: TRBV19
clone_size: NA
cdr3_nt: TGTGCCAGTAGTAATTGGGGACAGACGAGTGGCTACACCTTC
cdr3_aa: CASSNWGQTSGYTF

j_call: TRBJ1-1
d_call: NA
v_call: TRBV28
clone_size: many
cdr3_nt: TGTGCCAGCAGCCCCCGTGGGGGGGCGCGCACTGAAGCTTTCTTT
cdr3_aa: CASSPRGGARTEAFF

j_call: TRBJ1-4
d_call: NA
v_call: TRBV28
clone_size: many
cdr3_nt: TGTGCCAGCAGTTCTAATGAAAAACTGTTTTTT
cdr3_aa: CASSSNEKLFF

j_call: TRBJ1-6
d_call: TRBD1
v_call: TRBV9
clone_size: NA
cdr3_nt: TGTGCCAGCAGCGCCTTTGGGACAGGGGTTAATTCACCCCTCCACTTT
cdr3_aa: CASSAFGTGVNSPLHF